The rows below give T cell receptor beta chains drawn from one sample of a study of cytomegalovirus exposure and HLA in healthy donors. Profiling relied on immunoSEQ multiplex PCR, and the TCRdb table lists in-frame clones only, not all of them. The sample consists of about 140,000 clones, roughly 72% of them appearing once. The sequencing input was PBMCs. These receptors were obtained from a man between 35 and 55 years old in good health and CMV-seronegative. The CDR3 runs from the conserved cysteine through the conserved F or W. The D gene is left open where the match is weak. Size tells how often a clone was seen (once, few, many) or the class of an expanded clone, and some rows leave it out.

j_gene,v_gene,len,d_gene,abundance,CDR3nt,CDR3aa
TRBJ2-6,TRBV10-1,15,TRBD1,-,TGCGCCAGCAGTGGGGGACAGCCTGGGGCCAACGTCCTGACTTTC,CASSGGQPGANVLTF
TRBJ2-1,TRBV7-2,16,TRBD2,-,TGTGCCAGCAGCGTTTATAGCGGGAGGGCCATCGATGAGCAGTTCTTC,CASSVYSGRAIDEQFF
TRBJ2-5,TRBV6-5,14,TRBD2,-,TGTGCCAGCGCGGGACTAGCGGGCCTTAAGACCCAGTACTTC,CASAGLAGLKTQYF
TRBJ2-5,TRBV7-2,16,TRBD2,-,TGTGCCAGCAGCACCTGGCCTAGCGGGACAGAAGAGACCCAGTACTTC,CASSTWPSGTEETQYF
TRBJ1-6,TRBV27,15,-,-,TGTGCCAGCAGTTTATCACGGGGTTTGGGTTCACCCCTCCACTTT,CASSLSRGLGSPLHF
TRBJ2-1,TRBV28,14,-,few,TGTGCCAGCACCCGACTAGTCCCCGGCAATGAGCAGTTCTTC,CASTRLVPGNEQFF
TRBJ1-3,TRBV6-4,11,TRBD1,-,TGTGCCAGCAGTGAAGACAGGGGGTGCATTTTT,CASSEDRGCIF
TRBJ1-6,TRBV5-5,14,-,few,TGTGCCAGCAGCTTCTCAGGGCTAGATTCACCCCTCCACTTT,CASSFSGLDSPLHF
TRBJ1-5,TRBV6-6,15,TRBD1,-,TGTGCCAGCAGTTACCGGCAGGGGGTCAATCAGCCCCAGCATTTT,CASSYRQGVNQPQHF
TRBJ1-3,TRBV5-1,12,-,-,TGCGCCAGCAGCTTGCAAGGAAACACCATATATTTT,CASSLQGNTIYF
TRBJ2-1,TRBV5-1,14,TRBD2,-,TGCGCCAGCAGCTCAGCGGGAGCCTACAATGAGCAGTTCTTC,CASSSAGAYNEQFF
TRBJ2-5,TRBV27,15,-,-,TGTGCCAGCAGTTTATGTGGCGGGTGCCAAGAGACCCAGTACTTC,CASSLCGGCQETQYF
TRBJ2-7,TRBV5-4,14,TRBD2,-,TGTGCCAGCAGCAACCCTAGCGGGGCCTACGAGCAGTACTTC,CASSNPSGAYEQYF
TRBJ2-3,TRBV20-1,11,TRBD1,-,TGCAGTGGTGCCAGGGGGGATACGCAGTATTTT,CSGARGDTQYF
TRBJ2-7,TRBV11-2,14,TRBD2,-,TGTGCCAGCCTTTCCGCACTAGCGGACTACGAGCAGTACTTC,CASLSALADYEQYF
TRBJ1-1,TRBV4-1,15,-,once,TGCGCCAGCAGCCAAGTAACAGGTGTTGACACTGAAGCTTTCTTT,CASSQVTGVDTEAFF
TRBJ1-3,TRBV2,14,-,-,TGTGCCAGCAGTGAACCCGGGTTTGGAAACACCATATATTTT,CASSEPGFGNTIYF
TRBJ1-1,TRBV13,14,TRBD1,-,TGTGCCAGCAGCGCACAGGGGGCGCACACTGAAGCTTTCTTT,CASSAQGAHTEAFF
TRBJ2-1,TRBV6-1,12,-,-,TGTGCCAGCAGTGATGCCCCTGGCGAGCAGTTCTTC,CASSDAPGEQFF
TRBJ1-4,TRBV19,13,-,-,TGTGCCAGGACGGGAATGGTGTGGGAAAAACTGTTTTTT,CARTGMVWEKLFF
TRBJ1-2,TRBV5-4,12,TRBD1,-,TGTGCCAGCAGTTCGGACAGGGAGGGCTACACCTTC,CASSSDREGYTF
TRBJ1-6,TRBV19,15,TRBD1,-,TGTGCCAGTAGTATGGGACAGGGGTTTAATTCACCCCTCCACTTT,CASSMGQGFNSPLHF
TRBJ1-5,TRBV30,13,-,few,TGTGCCTGGAGTTCTGACTTAAATCAGCCCCAGCATTTT,CAWSSDLNQPQHF
TRBJ2-3,TRBV2,14,-,-,TGTGCCAGCAGTGATTGGGCAGATGGAGATACGCAGTATTTT,CASSDWADGDTQYF
TRBJ2-1,TRBV28,11,-,-,TGTGCCAGCGGACTCACTAGGACGCAGTTCTTC,CASGLTRTQFF
TRBJ2-5,TRBV27,16,TRBD2,-,TGTGCCAGCAAAGGGTTAGCGGGGGCCCAGAAAGAGACCCAGTACTTC,CASKGLAGAQKETQYF
TRBJ2-5,TRBV13,16,TRBD2,-,TGTGCCAGCAGCTTAGGTCTAGCGGGGGGTCAAGAGACCCAGTACTTC,CASSLGLAGGQETQYF
TRBJ2-7,TRBV6-5,14,TRBD2,few,TGTGCCAGCAGTTACGGGACTAGCGGCTACGAGCAGTACTTC,CASSYGTSGYEQYF
TRBJ1-1,TRBV5-1,14,TRBD1,-,TGCGCCAGCAGCTTGATGGGACAGGGAACTGAAGCTTTCTTT,CASSLMGQGTEAFF
TRBJ2-1,TRBV6-6,14,TRBD2,-,TGTGCCAGCAGGGTTAGCGGGACTAACAATGAGCAGTTCTTC,CASRVSGTNNEQFF
TRBJ2-4,TRBV7-6,15,TRBD1,-,TGTGCCAGCAGCCCGGACAGGGGGCAAGGGAACAGTCAGTACTTC,CASSPDRGQGNSQYF
TRBJ2-1,TRBV7-9,16,TRBD2,-,TGTGCCAGCAGCTTAGATGTGACTAGCGGGGGGCCCGGGCAGTTCTTC,CASSLDVTSGGPGQFF
TRBJ1-1,TRBV11-2,14,-,-,TGTGCCAGCAGCTTAGGTGGGATAGCGACTGAAGCTTTCTTT,CASSLGGIATEAFF
TRBJ2-3,TRBV5-4,18,TRBD2,-,TGTGCCAGCAGCTTGGGGCTAGCGGGGGGATCTAGCACAGATACGCAGTATTTT,CASSLGLAGGSSTDTQYF
TRBJ2-5,TRBV11-2,15,-,-,TGTGCCAGCAGCTTAGAGGGGGCCAGGGTTGAGACCCAGTACTTC,CASSLEGARVETQYF
TRBJ2-2,TRBV19,14,-,-,TGTGCCAGTAGTATGGAGGGAATTGCCGGGGAGCTGTTTTTT,CASSMEGIAGELFF
TRBJ2-3,TRBV6-1,15,TRBD2,few,TGTGCCAGCAGTGAAGCGCTAGCGGGCGCAGATACGCAGTATTTT,CASSEALAGADTQYF
TRBJ1-4,TRBV23-1,21,-,-,TGCGCCAGCAGTCAATCAAGGCGACAGAGCAAATCCCGCTCAACTAATGAAAAACTGTTTTTT,CASSQSRRQSKSRSTNEKLFF
TRBJ1-1,TRBV4-1,17,-,-,TGCGCCAGCAGCCCATTCCCCAAACAGGGAGGGGTTACTGAAGCTTTCTTT,CASSPFPKQGGVTEAFF
TRBJ2-5,TRBV6-5,15,TRBD1,-,TGTGCCAGCAGCCCAGGGGGCGAGGGCGTGGGGACCCAGTACTTC,CASSPGGEGVGTQYF